This is a list of T cell receptor beta chains from one sample in a study of T cell changes during pregnancy in multiple sclerosis. Clones were read by immunoSEQ multiplex PCR, and TCRdb kept only the in-frame ones, dropping some. The sample holds 60,000 or so clones, about 87% seen once. The specimen was peripheral blood, collected in the first trimester of pregnancy. Receptors originate from a female donor in good health, enrolled as a control in a pregnancy study. Both conserved end residues are part of each CDR3. Fields, in order: V gene, J gene, D gene, clone size, CDR3 protein, CDR3 DNA. A D gene is named only where the DNA matches it firmly. Part of the rows lack a size; the others show once, few, many or a class for expanded clones.

TRBV7-6	TRBJ1-5	TRBD1	once	CASSPEGNRGRSGPQHF	TGTGCCAGCAGCCCAGAAGGGAACAGGGGGCGATCAGGGCCCCAGCATTTT
TRBV4-3	TRBJ1-2	.	.	CASSRGTEAGYGYTF	TGCGCCAGCAGCCGCGGGACCGAGGCGGGCTATGGCTACACCTTC
TRBV27	TRBJ2-1	TRBD2	.	CASSLMGGGAGEQFF	TGTGCCAGCAGTTTAATGGGCGGGGGGGCGGGTGAGCAGTTCTTC
TRBV5-4	TRBJ1-3	.	.	CASSFGSGNTIYF	TGTGCCAGCAGCTTTGGTAGTGGAAACACCATATATTTT
TRBV5-1	TRBJ2-7	TRBD1	.	CASSLTTGGHEQYF	TGCGCCAGCAGCTTGACGACAGGGGGCCACGAGCAGTACTTC
TRBV19	TRBJ1-2	.	.	CASSLDTGSYGYTF	TGTGCCAGTAGCCTAGACACAGGGTCCTATGGCTACACCTTC
TRBV10-2	TRBJ1-5	.	few	CASSEGQGIIGAHQPQHF	TGCGCCAGCAGTGAAGGGCAGGGGATAATCGGTGCTCATCAGCCCCAGCATTTT
TRBV5-4	TRBJ1-1	.	.	CASSFKGQTEAFF	TGTGCCAGCAGCTTCAAAGGACAGACTGAAGCTTTCTTT
TRBV9	TRBJ1-3	TRBD1	.	CASSELLQGSSGNTIYF	TGTGCCAGCAGCGAGCTGCTACAGGGGAGCTCTGGAAACACCATATATTTT
TRBV5-8	TRBJ1-6	.	.	CASSLEGQDNSPLHF	TGTGCCAGCAGCTTGGAAGGTCAGGATAATTCACCCCTCCACTTT
TRBV6-6	TRBJ1-1	TRBD1	.	CASRRWDRDTEAFF	TGTGCCAGCAGACGTTGGGACAGGGACACTGAAGCTTTCTTT
TRBV19	TRBJ2-7	TRBD2	.	CASSISGGHYEQYF	TGTGCCAGTAGTATAAGCGGGGGCCACTACGAGCAGTACTTC
TRBV30	TRBJ1-2	.	.	CAWKGWGYGYTF	TGTGCCTGGAAGGGGTGGGGCTATGGCTACACCTTC
TRBV2	TRBJ2-7	TRBD2	.	CASRYLAGGFFSYEQYF	TGTGCCAGCAGGTATCTAGCGGGGGGTTTCTTTTCCTACGAGCAGTACTTC
TRBV9	TRBJ2-7	TRBD1	.	CASSVDVGQGSREQYF	TGTGCCAGCAGCGTAGATGTAGGACAGGGTAGTCGCGAGCAGTACTTC
TRBV10-3	TRBJ1-2	.	.	CAISDGAASNYGYTF	TGTGCCATCAGTGATGGGGCAGCAAGCAACTATGGCTACACCTTC
TRBV2	TRBJ2-7	.	.	CASSEQGRSYEQYF	TGTGCCAGCAGTGAACAGGGTAGGTCCTACGAGCAGTACTTC
TRBV18	TRBJ1-6	.	few	CASSPKTGRDSPLHF	TGTGCCAGCTCACCAAAAACAGGGCGGGATTCACCCCTCCACTTT
TRBV28	TRBJ2-2	.	.	CASIVGGPANTGELFF	TGTGCCAGCATAGTTGGGGGCCCCGCGAACACCGGGGAGCTGTTTTTT
TRBV11-3	TRBJ1-2	TRBD1	.	CASSPDRGQSGYTF	TGTGCCAGCAGCCCAGATAGGGGGCAAAGTGGCTACACCTTC
TRBV4-3	TRBJ2-3	TRBD1	.	CASSQGQGWRDTQYF	TGCGCCAGCAGCCAAGGACAGGGTTGGCGAGATACGCAGTATTTT
TRBV7-9	TRBJ1-2	TRBD1	.	CASSLGGTGELYGYTF	TGTGCCAGCAGCTTAGGTGGGACAGGGGAGCTCTATGGCTACACCTTC
TRBV5-5	TRBJ1-2	TRBD1	.	CASSLATGANYGYTF	TGTGCCAGCAGCTTGGCGACAGGGGCCAACTATGGCTACACCTTC
TRBV7-8	TRBJ2-7	.	.	CASSFNGTREVPTYEQYF	TGTGCCAGCAGCTTTAACGGGACACGGGAAGTTCCAACCTACGAGCAGTACTTC
TRBV5-1	TRBJ1-2	TRBD1	.	CASSSRDRGSYGYTF	TGCGCCAGCAGCTCCCGGGACAGGGGAAGCTATGGCTACACCTTC
TRBV29-1	TRBJ2-1	.	.	CSVEQTFEGDEQFF	TGCAGCGTTGAACAGACTTTTGAGGGAGATGAGCAGTTCTTC
TRBV7-9	TRBJ2-5	TRBD2	.	CASSLPRSGAEETQYF	TGTGCCAGCAGCTTACCCCGCAGCGGGGCGGAGGAGACCCAGTACTTC
TRBV7-3	TRBJ2-7	TRBD1	.	CASSLNPGTGGGEQYF	TGTGCCAGCAGCTTAAACCCCGGGACAGGGGGCGGCGAGCAGTACTTC
TRBV6-5	TRBJ2-1	.	.	CASSYSSEGYYNEQFF	TGTGCCAGCAGTTACTCATCGGAGGGATACTACAATGAGCAGTTCTTC
TRBV10-3	TRBJ2-5	TRBD2	.	CAISDFVGGGRETQYF	TGTGCCATCAGTGATTTTGTTGGGGGGGGAAGGGAGACCCAGTACTTC
TRBV7-2	TRBJ1-6	.	.	CASSLRGIGSPLHF	TGTGCCAGCAGCTTACGAGGGATTGGTTCACCCCTCCACTTT
TRBV9	TRBJ1-5	.	.	CASSVKRGAGSQPQHF	TGTGCCAGCAGCGTAAAAAGGGGCGCAGGAAGTCAGCCCCAGCATTTT
TRBV4-1	TRBJ1-2	.	.	CASSQFHGGYYGYTF	TGCGCCAGCAGCCAATTTCATGGCGGCTACTATGGCTACACCTTC
TRBV5-1	TRBJ1-1	TRBD1	.	CASSFTGPGGTEAFF	TGCGCCAGCAGCTTTACAGGGCCAGGGGGCACTGAAGCTTTCTTT
TRBV11-3	TRBJ2-6	.	.	CASSLAQGWSSGANVLTF	TGTGCCAGCAGCTTAGCCCAGGGCTGGAGCTCTGGGGCCAACGTCCTGACTTTC
TRBV4-2	TRBJ1-2	.	.	CASSQDNGAGGYTF	TGTGCCAGCAGCCAAGATAATGGGGCAGGTGGCTACACCTTC
TRBV7-9	TRBJ2-7	.	.	CASSPSPGDSYEQYF	TGTGCCAGCAGCCCCTCCCCCGGTGACTCCTACGAGCAGTACTTC
TRBV9	TRBJ2-1	TRBD1	.	CASSVEDRRSEQFF	TGTGCCAGCAGCGTAGAGGACAGGAGGAGTGAGCAGTTCTTC
TRBV7-3	TRBJ1-1	.	.	CASSLRLATEAFF	TGTGCCAGCAGCTTGAGACTAGCCACTGAAGCTTTCTTT
TRBV6-1	TRBJ1-1	.	.	CASSEALYGGNTEAFF	TGTGCCAGCAGTGAAGCTTTGTACGGGGGAAACACTGAAGCTTTCTTT
TRBV18	TRBJ2-7	TRBD1	once	CASSPGTDFDEQYF	TGTGCCAGCTCACCGGGGACAGATTTTGACGAGCAGTACTTC
TRBV4-2	TRBJ2-2	TRBD2	.	CASTYYRRGGPAGELFF	TGTGCCAGCACCTACTACCGTCGGGGGGGGCCCGCCGGGGAGCTGTTTTTT
TRBV11-1	TRBJ2-1	.	.	CASSSRGGQFF	TGTGCCAGCAGCTCAAGGGGTGGGCAGTTCTTC
TRBV5-4	TRBJ1-2	TRBD1	.	CASSPNPHRQGGTYGYTF	TGTGCCAGCAGCCCGAACCCACACCGACAGGGGGGGACCTATGGCTACACCTTC
TRBV7-2	TRBJ2-3	TRBD2	.	CASSGGGGAPWVDTQYF	TGTGCCAGCAGCGGGGGGGGAGGGGCCCCCTGGGTGGATACGCAGTATTTT
TRBV4-3	TRBJ1-3	.	.	CASSRGAGGGNTIYF	TGCGCCAGCAGCCGTGGCGCGGGGGGAGGAAACACCATATATTTT
TRBV19	TRBJ2-7	.	.	CASSMSNSYSYEQYF	TGTGCCAGTAGTATGTCTAACAGCTACTCCTACGAGCAGTACTTC
TRBV30	TRBJ1-4	.	.	CAWQQGYNEKLFF	TGTGCCTGGCAACAGGGTTATAATGAAAAACTGTTTTTT
TRBV19	TRBJ1-1	TRBD1	.	CASIPGQETPKAFF	TGTGCCAGTATTCCGGGACAGGAGACCCCTAAAGCTTTCTTT
TRBV9	TRBJ2-3	TRBD2	.	CASSVGSSGGTDTQYF	TGTGCCAGCAGCGTAGGGTCTAGCGGGGGAACAGATACGCAGTATTTT
TRBV7-2	TRBJ2-5	.	.	CASSRYREETQYF	TGTGCCAGCAGCAGATACAGGGAGGAGACCCAGTACTTC
TRBV19	TRBJ1-2	.	.	CASSIYEHYGYTF	TGTGCCAGTAGTATCTATGAGCACTATGGCTACACCTTC
TRBV5-4	TRBJ2-7	TRBD1	.	CASSQGQGSSYEQYF	TGTGCCAGCAGCCAAGGACAGGGTTCGTCCTACGAGCAGTACTTC
TRBV11-2	TRBJ1-1	.	once	CASSGGVAEAFF	TGTGCCAGCAGCGGGGGGGTAGCGGAAGCTTTCTTT
TRBV7-9	TRBJ2-1	TRBD2	.	CASSLVASGGRSYNEQFF	TGTGCCAGCAGCTTAGTGGCTAGCGGGGGTCGTTCCTACAATGAGCAGTTCTTC
TRBV6-1	TRBJ1-6	TRBD1	.	CASFDRANSPLHF	TGTGCCAGCTTCGACAGGGCGAATTCACCCCTCCACTTT
TRBV5-6	TRBJ1-6	.	.	CASSWGGTGRSSYNSPLHF	TGTGCCAGCAGCTGGGGGGGAACAGGGCGCAGCTCCTATAATTCACCCCTCCACTTT
TRBV7-9	TRBJ1-1	.	.	CASSLNAGTEAFF	TGTGCCAGCAGCTTAAATGCGGGCACTGAAGCTTTCTTT
TRBV2	TRBJ2-5	TRBD2	.	CASSGLAETQYF	TGTGCCAGCAGTGGACTAGCTGAGACCCAGTACTTC